The rows below give T cell receptor beta chains drawn from one sample of a study of blood T cell repertoires in COVID-19. Sequencing used immunoSEQ multiplex PCR; TCRdb keeps in-frame clones, though not all of them. The repertoire holds 45,000 or so clones, with nearly 80% as singletons. The specimen was peripheral blood. All receptors derive from a man aged 70 or older with acute or convalescent COVID-19. Both conserved end residues are part of each CDR3. D genes are given only for firm matches. Clone size, where shown, is once, few, many, or a class for clones that have expanded.

CDR3aa: CASSPRSAASNQPQHF; CDR3nt: TGTGCCAGCTCACCCAGGTCGGCAGCTAGCAATCAGCCCCAGCATTTT; j_gene: TRBJ1-5; abundance: once; d_gene: NA; v_gene: TRBV18
CDR3aa: CASSLGSRSYEKLFF; CDR3nt: TGTGCCAGCAGCTTAGGGTCGCGCTCCTATGAAAAACTGTTTTTT; j_gene: TRBJ1-4; abundance: NA; d_gene: NA; v_gene: TRBV11-3
CDR3aa: CASSPFQGFVGYTF; CDR3nt: TGTGCCAGCAGTCCCTTTCAGGGGTTCGTTGGCTACACCTTC; j_gene: TRBJ1-2; abundance: large; d_gene: NA; v_gene: TRBV6-5
CDR3aa: CASRRGTGTDTQYF; CDR3nt: TGTGCCAGTAGGCGGGGGACTGGCACAGATACGCAGTATTTT; j_gene: TRBJ2-3; abundance: once; d_gene: TRBD2; v_gene: TRBV19
CDR3aa: CASSRGTGEDTQYF; CDR3nt: TGCGCCAGCAGCCGAGGGACAGGGGAAGATACGCAGTATTTT; j_gene: TRBJ2-3; abundance: NA; d_gene: TRBD1; v_gene: TRBV4-3
CDR3aa: CASSPGDSATNEKLFF; CDR3nt: TGCGCCAGCAGCCCCGGGGACAGTGCAACTAATGAAAAACTGTTTTTT; j_gene: TRBJ1-4; abundance: NA; d_gene: TRBD1; v_gene: TRBV5-1
CDR3aa: CASSYSRNTGELFF; CDR3nt: TGTGCCAGCAGTTACTCGCGCAACACCGGGGAGCTGTTTTTT; j_gene: TRBJ2-2; abundance: NA; d_gene: NA; v_gene: TRBV6-6
CDR3aa: CASSQAVSGTNEKLFF; CDR3nt: TGCGCCAGCAGCCAAGCTGTTTCGGGAACTAATGAAAAACTGTTTTTT; j_gene: TRBJ1-4; abundance: NA; d_gene: NA; v_gene: TRBV4-3
CDR3aa: CASSIRTGSYNEQFF; CDR3nt: TGTGCCAGTAGTATCAGGACAGGCTCCTACAATGAGCAGTTCTTC; j_gene: TRBJ2-1; abundance: NA; d_gene: TRBD1; v_gene: TRBV19
CDR3aa: CASRDTGTGGEETQYF; CDR3nt: TGTGCCAGCAGAGATACCGGGACAGGGGGCGAAGAGACCCAGTACTTC; j_gene: TRBJ2-5; abundance: NA; d_gene: TRBD1; v_gene: TRBV2
CDR3aa: CASRATGARNTIYF; CDR3nt: TGTGCCAGCAGGGCTACAGGAGCTCGAAACACCATATATTTT; j_gene: TRBJ1-3; abundance: NA; d_gene: NA; v_gene: TRBV6-5